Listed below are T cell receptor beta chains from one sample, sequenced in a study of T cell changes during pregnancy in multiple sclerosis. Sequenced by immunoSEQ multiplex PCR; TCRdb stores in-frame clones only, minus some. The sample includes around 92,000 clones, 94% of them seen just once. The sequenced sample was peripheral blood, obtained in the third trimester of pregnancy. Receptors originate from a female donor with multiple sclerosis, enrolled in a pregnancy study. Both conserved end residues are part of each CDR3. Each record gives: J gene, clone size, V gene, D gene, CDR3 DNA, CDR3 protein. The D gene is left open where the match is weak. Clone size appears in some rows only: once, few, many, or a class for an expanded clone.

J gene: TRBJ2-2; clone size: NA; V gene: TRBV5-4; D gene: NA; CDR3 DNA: TGTGCCAGCTCGAGGGTTCTGAACACCGGGGAGCTGTTTTTT; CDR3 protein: CASSRVLNTGELFF
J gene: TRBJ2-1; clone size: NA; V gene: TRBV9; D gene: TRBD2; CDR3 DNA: TGTGCCAGCAGCTCCAGCGGGAGCACTTACAATGAGCAGTTCTTC; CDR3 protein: CASSSSGSTYNEQFF
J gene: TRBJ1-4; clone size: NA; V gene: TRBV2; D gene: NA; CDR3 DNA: TGTGCCAGCAGTCCCGACAGGTTTGACGAAAAACTGTTTTTT; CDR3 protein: CASSPDRFDEKLFF
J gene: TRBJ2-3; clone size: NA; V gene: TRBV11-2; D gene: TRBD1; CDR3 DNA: TGTGCCAGCAGTGTGACAGGGGGCGCGTTAGATACGCAGTATTTT; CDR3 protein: CASSVTGGALDTQYF
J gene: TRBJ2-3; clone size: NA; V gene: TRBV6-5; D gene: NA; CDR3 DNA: TGTGCCAGCAGTTTCGGGGATACGCAGTATTTT; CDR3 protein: CASSFGDTQYF
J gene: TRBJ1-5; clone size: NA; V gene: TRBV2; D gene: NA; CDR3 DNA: TGTGCCAGCTCAATGGAACAGGGAAGACAGCCCCAGCATTTT; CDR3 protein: CASSMEQGRQPQHF
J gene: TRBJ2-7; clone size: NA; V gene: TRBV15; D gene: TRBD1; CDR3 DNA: TGTGCCACCATGCTGGACAGGGGGGTCTCTTACGAGCAGTACTTC; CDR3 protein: CATMLDRGVSYEQYF
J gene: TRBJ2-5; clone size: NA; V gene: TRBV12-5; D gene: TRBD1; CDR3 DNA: TGTGCTAGTGGATCAGGGGGCCCCCATGAGACCCAGTACTTC; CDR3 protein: CASGSGGPHETQYF
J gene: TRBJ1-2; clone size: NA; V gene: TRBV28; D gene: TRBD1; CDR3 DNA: TGTGCCAGCAGTTTTGGGCAGGGGGTTGGTGGCTACACCTTC; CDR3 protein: CASSFGQGVGGYTF
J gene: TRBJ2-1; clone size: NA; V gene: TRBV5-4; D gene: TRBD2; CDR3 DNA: TGTGCCAGCAGCCCGCCTGGGCGGGAGGGAACCTACAATGAGCAGTTCTTC; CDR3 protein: CASSPPGREGTYNEQFF
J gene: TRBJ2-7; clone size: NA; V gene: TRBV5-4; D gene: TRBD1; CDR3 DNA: TGTGCCAGCAGGGACAGGGGAAGCTCCTACGAGCAGTACTTC; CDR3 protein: CASRDRGSSYEQYF
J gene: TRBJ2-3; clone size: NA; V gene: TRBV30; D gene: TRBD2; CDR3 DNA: TGTGCCTGGAGCCACATTGGAGCGGGAGGAACAGATACGCAGTATTTT; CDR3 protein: CAWSHIGAGGTDTQYF
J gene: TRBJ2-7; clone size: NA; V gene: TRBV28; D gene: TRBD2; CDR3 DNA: TGTGCCAGCAGTCCTAGCGGGAGCTCCTACGAGCAGTACTTC; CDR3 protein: CASSPSGSSYEQYF
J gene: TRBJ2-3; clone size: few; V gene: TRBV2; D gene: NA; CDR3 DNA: TGTGCCAGCAGTGATCGCCTAGCGAAGGCCACAGATACGCAGTATTTT; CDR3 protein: CASSDRLAKATDTQYF
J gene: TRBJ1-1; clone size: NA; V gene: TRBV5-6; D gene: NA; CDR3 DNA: TGTGCCAGCAGCCCACAGGGCCGTCCCACTGAAGCTTTCTTT; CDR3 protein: CASSPQGRPTEAFF
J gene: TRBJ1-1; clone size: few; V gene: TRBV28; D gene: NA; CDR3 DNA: TGTGCCAGCAGCAGTAGGGGGTTGGCTGAAGCTTTCTTT; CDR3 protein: CASSSRGLAEAFF
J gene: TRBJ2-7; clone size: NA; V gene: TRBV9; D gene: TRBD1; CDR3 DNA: TGTGCCAGCAGCACGGGACAGGGGCTAGGTGAGCAGTACTTC; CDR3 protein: CASSTGQGLGEQYF
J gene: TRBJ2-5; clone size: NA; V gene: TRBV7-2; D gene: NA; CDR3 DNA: TGTGCCAGCAGCTTTGGGGGCGGGGAGACCCAGTACTTC; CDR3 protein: CASSFGGGETQYF
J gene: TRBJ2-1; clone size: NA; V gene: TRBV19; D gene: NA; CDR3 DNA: TGTGCCAGTAGTGGAGTGGGGACAGAGGGAGGTGAGCAGTTCTTC; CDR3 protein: CASSGVGTEGGEQFF
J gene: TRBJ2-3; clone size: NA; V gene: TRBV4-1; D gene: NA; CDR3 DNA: TGCGCCAGCACGGACAGCGGCCATACAGATACGCAGTATTTT; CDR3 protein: CASTDSGHTDTQYF
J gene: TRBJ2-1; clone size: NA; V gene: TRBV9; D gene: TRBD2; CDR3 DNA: TGTGCCAGCAGCGTAGGAGCGGGAGAGGGCAATGAGCAGTTCTTC; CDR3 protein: CASSVGAGEGNEQFF
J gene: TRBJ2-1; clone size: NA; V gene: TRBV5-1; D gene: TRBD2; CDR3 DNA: TGCGCCAGCAGCATTGGACTAGCAGACTACAATGAGCAGTTCTTC; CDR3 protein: CASSIGLADYNEQFF
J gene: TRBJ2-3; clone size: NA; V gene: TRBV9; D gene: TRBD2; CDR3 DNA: TGTGCCAGCAGCGTAGGCCCGCTAGCGGGTTCAGATACGCAGTATTTT; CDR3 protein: CASSVGPLAGSDTQYF
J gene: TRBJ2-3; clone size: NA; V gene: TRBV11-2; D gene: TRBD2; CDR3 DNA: TGTGCCAGCAGCGGAGCTCTAGCGGGAAGGCTGGGTGTCGCAGATACGCAGTATTTT; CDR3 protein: CASSGALAGRLGVADTQYF
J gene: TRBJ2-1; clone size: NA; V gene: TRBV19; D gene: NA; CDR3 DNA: TGTGCCAGTAGTATCACAAGCTTGGACTGGGACTACAATGAGCAGTTCTTC; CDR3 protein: CASSITSLDWDYNEQFF
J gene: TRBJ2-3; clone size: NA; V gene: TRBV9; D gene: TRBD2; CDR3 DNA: TGTGCCAGCAGCGTAGCCGCGGGAGGGCCCACAGATACGCAGTATTTT; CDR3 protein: CASSVAAGGPTDTQYF
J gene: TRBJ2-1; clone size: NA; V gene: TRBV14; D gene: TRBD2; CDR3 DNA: TGTGCCAGCAGCCTCCTGGGGGGAAGCGGGAACAATGAGCAGTTCTTC; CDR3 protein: CASSLLGGSGNNEQFF
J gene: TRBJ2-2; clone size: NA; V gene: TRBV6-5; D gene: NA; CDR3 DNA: TGTGCCAGCAGCTATACAGGTCCCGGGGAGCTGTTTTTT; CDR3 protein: CASSYTGPGELFF
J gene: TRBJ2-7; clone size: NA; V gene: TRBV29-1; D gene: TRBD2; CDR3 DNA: TGCAGCGCCCTGCTAGCGGGGGTCTACGAGCAGTACTTC; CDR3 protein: CSALLAGVYEQYF
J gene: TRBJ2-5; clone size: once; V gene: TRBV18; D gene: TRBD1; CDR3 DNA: TGTGCCAGCTCACAGTCTGGACAGGGTCGACTTGAGACCCAGTACTTC; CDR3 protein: CASSQSGQGRLETQYF
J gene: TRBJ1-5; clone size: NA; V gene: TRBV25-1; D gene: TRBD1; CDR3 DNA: TGTGCCAGCAGTGAAAGGGGGACAGGGGGCGGTTGTAATCAGCCCCAGCATTTT; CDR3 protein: CASSERGTGGGCNQPQHF
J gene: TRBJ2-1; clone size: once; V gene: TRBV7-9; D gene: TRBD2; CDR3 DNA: TGTGCCAGCAGCTCCGGACTAGCGGGAGGTATTACGTTCTTC; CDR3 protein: CASSSGLAGGITFF
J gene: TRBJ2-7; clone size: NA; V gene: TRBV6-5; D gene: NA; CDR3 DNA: TGTGCCAGCAGTGTACAGGGAACCTACGAGCAGTACTTC; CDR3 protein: CASSVQGTYEQYF
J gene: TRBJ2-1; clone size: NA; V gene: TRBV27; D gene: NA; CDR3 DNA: TGTGCCAGCAGTTTAGGCAGGGCGAATGAGCAGTTCTTC; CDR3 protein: CASSLGRANEQFF
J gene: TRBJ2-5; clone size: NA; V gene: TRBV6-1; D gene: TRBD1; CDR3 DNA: TGTGCCAGCACTCTTTCGACAGGGGCACGCGAGACCCAGTACTTC; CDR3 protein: CASTLSTGARETQYF
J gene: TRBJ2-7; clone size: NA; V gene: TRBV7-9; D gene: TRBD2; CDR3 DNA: TGTGCCAGCAGCCCAGCGGGAGGGCCGTACGAGCAGTACTTC; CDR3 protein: CASSPAGGPYEQYF
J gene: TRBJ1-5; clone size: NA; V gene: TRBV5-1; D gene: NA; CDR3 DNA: TGCGCCAGCAGCTTGGAAGGGGTAAATCAGCCCCAGCATTTT; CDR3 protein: CASSLEGVNQPQHF
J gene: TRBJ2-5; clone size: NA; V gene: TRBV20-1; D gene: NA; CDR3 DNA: TGCAGTGCTAGGGCAGAGACCCAGTACTTC; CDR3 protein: CSARAETQYF
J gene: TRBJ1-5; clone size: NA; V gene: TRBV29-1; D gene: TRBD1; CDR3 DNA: TGCAGCGCCGGGACAGGGCGTGACAATCAGCCCCAGCATTTT; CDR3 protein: CSAGTGRDNQPQHF
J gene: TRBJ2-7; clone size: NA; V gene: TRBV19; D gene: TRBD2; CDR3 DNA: TGTGCCAGTAGTCAACCCTCAGAGAGAGCGGGGGAGCAGTACTTC; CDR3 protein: CASSQPSERAGEQYF
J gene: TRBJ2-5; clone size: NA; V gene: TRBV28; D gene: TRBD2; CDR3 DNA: TGTGCCAGCAGGCCCCACGAGGGACTAGCGGGACAAGAGACCCAGTACTTC; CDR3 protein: CASRPHEGLAGQETQYF
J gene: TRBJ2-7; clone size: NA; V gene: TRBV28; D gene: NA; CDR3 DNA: TGTGCCAGCACCACTAGTACCTACGAGCAGTACTTC; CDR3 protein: CASTTSTYEQYF
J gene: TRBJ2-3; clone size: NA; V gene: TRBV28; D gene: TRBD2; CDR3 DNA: TGTGCCAGTCGGACTAGCTCAAGGGCTACGCAGTATTTT; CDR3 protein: CASRTSSRATQYF
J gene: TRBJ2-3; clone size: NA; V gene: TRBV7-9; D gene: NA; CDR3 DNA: TGTGCCAGCAGCTTAGGGGGCAGAGATACGCAGTATTTT; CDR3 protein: CASSLGGRDTQYF
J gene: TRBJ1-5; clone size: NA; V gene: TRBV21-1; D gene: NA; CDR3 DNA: TGTGCCAGCAGCCCCCGAGGGACAGGGGCTCAGCCCCAGCATTTT; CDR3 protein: CASSPRGTGAQPQHF
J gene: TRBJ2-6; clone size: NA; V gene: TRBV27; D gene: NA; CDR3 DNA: TGTGCCAGCAGTCGGACAGCCGCTTACAGCTCTGGGGCCAACGTCCTGACTTTC; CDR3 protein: CASSRTAAYSSGANVLTF
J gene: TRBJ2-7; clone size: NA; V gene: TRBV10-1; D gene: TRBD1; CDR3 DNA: TGCGCCAGCAGTTTTAAGGGACAGGGTCAGGAGCAGTACTTC; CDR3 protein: CASSFKGQGQEQYF